The rows below give T cell receptor beta chains drawn from one sample of a study of blood T cell repertoires in COVID-19. Sequenced by immunoSEQ multiplex PCR; TCRdb stores in-frame clones only, minus some. The sample has about 480,000 clones, 88% seen once. Sequencing was performed on PBMCs or T cells enriched from blood (not recorded which). The source of these receptors is a woman in her thirties or forties who had recovered from COVID-19. Each CDR3 is given with its conserved first and last residue. D genes are given only for firm matches. Some rows have no size entry. The others give once, few or many, or a class for an expanded clone.

.,TRBD1,TRBJ1-4,TRBV14,TGTGCCAGCAGCCAAGAACAGGGGACAGGGAGGTTCACTAATGAAAAACTGTTTTTT,CASSQEQGTGRFTNEKLFF
.,.,TRBJ1-1,TRBV24-1,TGTGCCACCAGTATCACAGGCAGCACTGAAGCTTTCTTT,CATSITGSTEAFF
.,.,TRBJ1-2,TRBV9,TGTGCCAGCAGCGTTGCAGGAGGTGGCTACACCTTC,CASSVAGGGYTF
.,.,TRBJ1-2,TRBV10-1,TGCGCCAGCAGTGAGTCCCAGGCGGGGGGCTACACCTTC,CASSESQAGGYTF
.,.,TRBJ2-1,TRBV19,TGTGCCAGTAGTTTACAGGGTAATGAGCAGTTCTTC,CASSLQGNEQFF
.,.,TRBJ1-6,TRBV11-2,TGTGCCAGCAGCTTGATAGGACGCAAACCGGCGGGTTCACCCCTCCACTTT,CASSLIGRKPAGSPLHF
.,.,TRBJ2-5,TRBV11-2,TGTGCCAGCAGCTTAACAGGGTGGGGCCAAGAGACCCAGTACTTC,CASSLTGWGQETQYF
.,.,TRBJ2-3,TRBV9,TGTGCCAGCAGCTCCCCCGATAGCGAGCCAGATACGCAGTATTTT,CASSSPDSEPDTQYF
.,.,TRBJ2-1,TRBV2,TGTGCAAGGTCTATAGATCGGCAGGGCGCCTACAATGAGCAGTTCTTC,CARSIDRQGAYNEQFF
.,.,TRBJ1-5,TRBV27,TGTGCCAGCAGTAAAACAGGTTACAATCAGCCCCAGCATTTT,CASSKTGYNQPQHF
once,TRBD2,TRBJ2-7,TRBV7-2,TGTGCCAGCAGCTGGCGACTAGCGGGAGGGAGGGAGCAGTACTTC,CASSWRLAGGREQYF
.,.,TRBJ1-2,TRBV9,TGTGCCAGCAGCGGGGAGGACACCCTTAGCCATGGCTACACCTTC,CASSGEDTLSHGYTF
.,TRBD1,TRBJ2-1,TRBV6-5,TGTGCCAGCAGTTACTCCGGGACAGTCCTCTATGAGCAGTTCTTC,CASSYSGTVLYEQFF
few,.,TRBJ2-3,TRBV7-2,TGTGCCAGCAGCAAGGCAGTACTATTCACAGATACGCAGTATTTT,CASSKAVLFTDTQYF
once,TRBD1,TRBJ2-2,TRBV5-1,TGCGCCAGCAGCTTCCGGACAGGGGTCGACACCGGGGAGCTGTTTTTT,CASSFRTGVDTGELFF
once,.,TRBJ2-5,TRBV27,TGTGCCAGCAGTTTAAGAGGGACCCAGTACTTC,CASSLRGTQYF
.,.,TRBJ1-6,TRBV30,TGTGCCTGGAGTGTACAGAGACCACCCCTCCACTTT,CAWSVQRPPLHF
once,.,TRBJ2-1,TRBV7-9,TGTGCCAGCAGCTTACTTCGGGAGCACAATGAGCAGTTCTTC,CASSLLREHNEQFF
few,TRBD2,TRBJ2-5,TRBV11-3,TGTGCCAGCAGCTTAGGTACCTCTAGCGGAAAAGAGACCCAGTACTTC,CASSLGTSSGKETQYF
.,TRBD2,TRBJ2-1,TRBV27,TGTGCCAGCGCCCAGCGGGAGGACAATGAGCAGTTCTTC,CASAQREDNEQFF
.,TRBD1,TRBJ2-7,TRBV29-1,TGCAGCGTTGCGAGGGGGCAACCCTACGAGCAGTACTTC,CSVARGQPYEQYF
.,TRBD2,TRBJ2-1,TRBV7-2,TGTGCCAGCAGCTTAGGGACTAGCGGCAATGAGCAGTTCTTC,CASSLGTSGNEQFF
.,.,TRBJ1-6,TRBV11-2,TGTGCCAGCAGCCCGAGCTCCTATAATTCACCCCTCCACTTT,CASSPSSYNSPLHF
.,.,TRBJ1-2,TRBV11-2,TGTGCCAGCAGCTTGGGGATAGGGGCCTCTGGCTACACCTTC,CASSLGIGASGYTF
.,.,TRBJ1-1,TRBV9,TGTGCCAGCAGCGAAACGACAGCGAACACTGAAGCTTTCTTT,CASSETTANTEAFF
once,.,TRBJ2-5,TRBV11-3,TGTGCCAGCAGCTTAGGAACTTGGGAGACCCAGTACTTC,CASSLGTWETQYF